Listed below are T cell receptor beta chains from one sample, sequenced in a study of glioma-infiltrating T cells. TCRdb re-derived calls from the multiplex PCR reads in MiXCR, one entry per CDR3 protein. The data show under 200,000 distinct CDR3 sequences, around 40% seen once. Sequencing input: glioma tissue, nonneoplastic brain tissue, or PBMCs (not recorded which). These receptor sequences come from a human donor with low-grade glioma or glioblastoma, undergoing nonglioma brain surgery, or in good health (not recorded which). Each CDR3 is given with its conserved first and last residue. The D gene is left open where the match is weak. The size field is filled for only some rows; it gives once, few, many or a size class.

CDR3nt	CDR3aa	abundance	v_gene	d_gene	j_gene
TGTGCCAGACAAGGGACCGGGTTCTCGGATGAGCAGTTCTTC	CARQGTGFSDEQFF	.	TRBV2	.	TRBJ2-1
TGTGCCAGCAGAGCTAGCGGGATATTAACAGATACGCAGTATTTT	CASRASGILTDTQYF	many	TRBV7-8	TRBD2	TRBJ2-3
TGTGCCAGCAGTTTATATCCGGACAAATATAATTCACCCCTCCACTTT	CASSLYPDKYNSPLHF	many	TRBV27	.	TRBJ1-6
TGTGCCAGCTCACCTTCAAAGCTCAATGAGCAGTTCTTC	CASSPSKLNEQFF	.	TRBV18	.	TRBJ2-1
TGTGCCAGCAGCTTAGCGACAGGGTCTGGACAGCCCCAGCATTTT	CASSLATGSGQPQHF	many	TRBV7-2	TRBD1	TRBJ1-5
TGTGCCACCCAGCGGGAGGACTACAATGAGCAGTTCTTC	CATQREDYNEQFF	many	TRBV24-1	TRBD2	TRBJ2-1
TGTGCCAGCAGCCAGCGGGGGGAGACCCAGTACTTC	CASSQRGETQYF	many	TRBV3-1	TRBD2	TRBJ2-5
TGTGCCAGCAGCTTAAGGGGGGATGGACCGGGACTAGCGGCGCTAACCTCCTACAATGAGCAGTTCTTC	CASSLRGDGPGLAALTSYNEQFF	few	TRBV7-6	TRBD2	TRBJ2-1
TGTGCCAGCAGCTTGGTTGGGGGGCACACTGAAGCTTTCTTT	CASSLVGGHTEAFF	.	TRBV5-4	.	TRBJ1-1
TGTGCCAGCAGTTCACTGCGGACAGAGGACACAGATACGAAGTATTTT	CASSSLRTEDTDTKYF	.	TRBV28	.	TRBJ2-3
TGTGCCAGTAGTACTAGCGGGAGGTACAATGAGCAGTTCTTC	CASSTSGRYNEQFF	.	TRBV19	TRBD2	TRBJ2-1
TGTGCCAGCAGTTTAGGGTGGGCAGATTCGACTGGAAACACCATATATTTT	CASSLGWADSTGNTIYF	many	TRBV28	.	TRBJ1-3
TGTGCCAGCAGTGTCCAGGGGAATTACGAGCAGTACTTC	CASSVQGNYEQYF	many	TRBV6-1	.	TRBJ2-7
TGTGCCAGCGGGACTAGCGGGTACCCAGGTACGCAGTATTTT	CASGTSGYPGTQYF	.	TRBV19	TRBD2	TRBJ2-3
TGTGCCAGTAGCGGGAGTGCCCACAATGAGCAGTTCTTC	CASSGSAHNEQFF	few	TRBV19	.	TRBJ2-1
TGCAGTGCAAACCCTCCGGGCACACATACGCAGTATTTC	CSANPPGTHTQYF	.	TRBV20-1	.	TRBJ2-3
TGTGCCAGCAGGCGCGGGACCCCCTACGAGCAGTACTTC	CASRRGTPYEQYF	few	TRBV2	.	TRBJ2-7
TGTGCCAGCAGCGGAGGGACAGGGCACGCTTTCTTT	CASSGGTGHAFF	many	TRBV7-9	TRBD1	TRBJ1-1
TGTGCCAGCATTCCCTACCCGACGGATACCTACAATGAGCAGTTCTTC	CASIPYPTDTYNEQFF	.	TRBV6-1	.	TRBJ2-1
TGCGCCAGCAGTACAGGATCGATCCAAGAGACCCAGTACTTC	CASSTGSIQETQYF	few	TRBV5-1	.	TRBJ2-5
TGCGCCAGCAGCCAAGGGACGTTAGGATCCTACGAGCAGTACTTC	CASSQGTLGSYEQYF	few	TRBV4-1	.	TRBJ2-7
TGCAGCGTTGAATCCGAGTATGGCTACACCTTC	CSVESEYGYTF	.	TRBV29-1	.	TRBJ1-2